This TCR beta chain is drawn from a study of neurological immune-mediated disorders. Study-wide results and caveats: In multiple sclerosis patients, the repertoire cluster was unrelated to clinical or MRI findings. Phylogenetic grouping assigned the repertoires of 18 of 34 multiple sclerosis patients to a single related-CDR3 cluster, which may represent a signature.

TCRdb re-analysed the 5' RACE reads in MiXCR, keeping a single row per CDR3 protein. The sample has tens of thousands of distinct CDR3 sequences, about 4% seen once. For the sorted libraries, over 800,000 CD4+ or CD8+ T cells were used. This clonotype was found many times. Antigen unknown. The CDR3 totals 15 residues. V was trimmed by 0 bases and J by 2 bases, leaving 14 bases between them. Germline V CDR1 and CDR2: DFQATT, SNEGSKA (reference sequence). The chain recombines TRBV20-1 with TRBJ2-7; D gene unclear. This receptor was obtained from a woman between 35 and 50 years old with multiple sclerosis. The specimen was CD4+ T cells from blood. The CDR3 spells CSARDRASEPYEQYF. Here the CDR3 DNA reads TGCAGTGCTAGAGATCGGGCTTCCGAACCCTACGAGCAGTACTTC.